This T cell receptor beta chain stems from a study of CD8 T cells in ankylosing spondylitis. There are 20 residues in the CDR3. Trimming left V 4 bases short and J 3 bases short, with 31 bases between. Germline V CDR1 and CDR2: SGHVS, FNYEAQ. TCRdb ran MiXCR on the 5' RACE reads and lists one entry per CDR3 protein. The sample gives hundreds of thousands of distinct CDR3 sequences, over 7% of which show up once; roughly 5% is in the top ten. The sequenced material came from blood, either unsorted or a sorted T cell fraction (not recorded which). The V and J genes are TRBV7-6 and TRBJ2-7; TRBD1 is a possible D gene (5 bases). The receptor was isolated from a female donor with ankylosing spondylitis or in good health (not recorded which). The CDR3 DNA is TGTGCCAGCAGCTCGACTCCCTCCCCCGGGCCAGCAGGGATCTACTACGAGCAGTACTTC. Translation: CASSSTPSPGPAGIYYEQYF.